Following are 12 T cell receptor beta chains from one sample sequenced in a study of shared clonotypes between healthy human individuals. Sequencing used immunoSEQ multiplex PCR; TCRdb keeps in-frame clones, though not all of them. Of about 2.4 million clones in the sample, around nine tenths were seen once. Input material: naive CD4+ T cells sorted from blood. Subset reported: CD45RA+ positively selected. These receptors were taken from a man aged 18-30 years in good health.

The chain joins TRBV28 to TRBJ1-1; 8 nucleotides line up with TRBD1. CDR1 is MDHEN, CDR2 SYDVKM, per germline. V gave up 3 bases and J gave up 11 bases; unmatched junction bases: 14. The CDR3 extends over 15 amino acids. The CDR3 sequence: CASSFPPGQANDAFF. DNA of the CDR3: TGTGCCAGCAGTTTCCCACCGGGACAGGCGAATGATGCTTTCTTT. Together with reference TRBV28 and TRBJ1-1, the CDR3 gives the full variable domain: DVKVTQSSRYLVKRTGEKVFLECVQDMDHENMFWYRQDPGLGLRLIYFSYDVKMKEKGDIPEGYSVSREKKERFSLILESASTNQTSMYLCASSFPPGQANDAFFGQGTRLTVV.

The CDR3 DNA is TGTGCCAGCAGCTTGAGTGGTCCGGGGGCGTCGGCTGAAGCTTTCTTT. Translated, it gives CASSLSGPGASAEAFF. This sequence joins TRBV5-4 and TRBJ1-1, with D maybe TRBD1 (6 bases). V was trimmed by 1 base and J by 6 bases, leaving 19 bases between them. Germline V CDR1 and CDR2: SGHNT, YYREEE (reference sequence). The length of the CDR3 is 16 residues.

The chain has TRBV30 and TRBJ2-6; D possibly corresponds to TRBD1 (5 bases). The CDR3 covers 15 residues. Trimming removed 3 bases at V and 1 base at J, with 10 bases between. In germline, CDR1 is GTSNPN, CDR2 SVGIG (reference sequence). CDR3 coding DNA: TGTGCCTGGAGGAACAGGATTTCTGGGGCCAACGTCCTGACTTTC. Its translation is CAWRNRISGANVLTF.

This chain connects TRBV7-9 to TRBJ2-1; D is uncertain. Germline V gene sequence: CDR1 SEHNR, CDR2 FQNEAQ (reference sequence). The CDR3 is made up of 11 amino acids. Trimming took off 5 bases at V and 10 bases at J, with 9 bases between the two ends. CDR3 in amino acids: CASSISFEQFF. Written as DNA, the CDR3 is TGTGCCAGCAGCATCAGCTTCGAGCAGTTCTTC.

This clone was seen a few times. J is TRBJ2-2 and V is TRBV10-1; 7 bases map to TRBD2. Germline CDR1 WNHNN, CDR2 SYGVQD (reference sequence). With 8 bases clipped from V and 0 bases from J, the junction kept 9 bases outside the gene matches. CDR3 length: 16 residues. The DNA for the CDR3 is TGCGCCAGCGGTTTGGCTAGCGGTTCGAACACCGGGGAGCTGTTTTTT. Encoded protein: CASGLASGSNTGELFF.

The rearrangement uses TRBV29-1 and TRBJ1-6; no clear D. This CDR3 region has 12 residues. V lost 7 bases, J lost 9 bases, and 13 bases lay in between. Germline V lookup: CDR1 SQVTM, CDR2 ANQGSEA. The chain's CDR3 is CSAAEPGSPLHF. The CDR3, as DNA: TGCAGCGCCGCCGAGCCGGGTTCACCCCTCCACTTT.

The chain joins TRBV25-1 to TRBJ2-3; 8 nucleotides align to TRBD2. With 3 bases clipped from V and 2 bases from J, the junction kept 13 bases outside the gene matches. The CDR3 is 18 residues long. Germline V gene sequence: CDR1 MGHDK, CDR2 SYGVNS. In nucleotides, the CDR3 is TGTGCCAGCAGTGAGCTGGGCCGAAGGGGACTAGACACAGATACGCAGTATTTT. Translation gives CASSELGRRGLDTDTQYF.

The rearrangement links TRBV29-1 to TRBJ2-2; 10 bases agree with TRBD2. Germline trimming cut 5 bases from V and 5 bases from J; bases unmatched to any gene: 8. This CDR3 region has 15 residues. The germline CDR1 and CDR2 sequences are SQVTM and ANQGSEA. Here the CDR3 DNA reads TGCAGCGTTCTAGCGGGAGCCCCTAGGACCGGGGAGCTGTTTTTT. Encoded protein: CSVLAGAPRTGELFF.

The chain recombines TRBV19 with TRBJ2-2, with D perhaps matching TRBD1 (5 bases). V was clipped by 4 bases and J by 0 bases, with 9 bases between them. From germline, CDR1 is LNHDA and CDR2 SQIVND (reference sequence). The CDR3 totals 15 residues. In nucleotides, the CDR3 is TGTGCCAGTAGTACAGGGCTCTCGAACACCGGGGAGCTGTTTTTT. This sequence encodes CASSTGLSNTGELFF.

This clone was picked up one time. The V gene is TRBV6-6, the J gene TRBJ2-4; TRBD2 matches at 10 bases. The CDR3 contains 13 residues. With V trimmed by 10 bases and J by 8 bases, 8 bases remained unmatched. CDR1 is MNHNY and CDR2 is SVGAGI in the germline V gene (reference sequence). The CDR3, as DNA: TGTGCCACCACCAGCGGGGGGGCCGACATTCAGTACTTC. It encodes CATTSGGADIQYF.

This clone has only one observation. The chain uses TRBV5-4 and TRBJ2-5; D ambiguous. The CDR3 has 14 residues. The V end was cut by 4 bases, the J end by 4 bases, with 14 bases between. In germline, CDR1 is SGHNT, CDR2 YYREEE (reference sequence). As DNA, the CDR3 is TGTGCCAGCAGCCTCCGGCAGTCTGTAGAGACCCAGTACTTC. Its protein product is CASSLRQSVETQYF.

CDR3 in amino acids: CASSPRVTVNYNEQFF. In DNA form, the CDR3 reads TGTGCCAGCTCACCCCGGGTGACAGTCAATTACAATGAGCAGTTCTTC. The V gene is TRBV18, the J gene TRBJ2-1, with a tentative D call TRBD1 (5 bases). The CDR3 is made up of 16 amino acids. Per the germline V gene, CDR1 is KGHSH and CDR2 is LQKENI. V lost 3 bases and J 4 bases, leaving 16 bases between the germline ends.